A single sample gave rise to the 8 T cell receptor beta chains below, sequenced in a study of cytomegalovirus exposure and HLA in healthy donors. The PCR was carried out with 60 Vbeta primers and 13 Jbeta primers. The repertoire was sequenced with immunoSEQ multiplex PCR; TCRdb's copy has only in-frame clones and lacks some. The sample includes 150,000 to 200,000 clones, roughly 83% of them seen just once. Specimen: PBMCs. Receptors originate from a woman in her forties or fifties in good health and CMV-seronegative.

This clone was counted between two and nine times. The CDR3 loop reads CARSWGGEQYF. The CDR3 DNA sequence: TGTGCCAGAAGCTGGGGGGGCGAGCAGTACTTC. The chain couples TRBV5-3 to TRBJ2-7; 7 bases map to TRBD2. TRBV5-3 is flagged as an ORF with uncertain function. The CDR3 runs 11 residues. With V trimmed by 3 bases and J by 6 bases, 0 bases remained unmatched.

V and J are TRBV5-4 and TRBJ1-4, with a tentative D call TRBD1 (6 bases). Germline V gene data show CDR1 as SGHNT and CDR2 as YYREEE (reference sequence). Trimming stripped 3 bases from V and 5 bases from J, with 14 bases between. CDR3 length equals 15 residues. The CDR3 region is CASSSPDSPNEKLFF. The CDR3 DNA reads TGTGCCAGCAGCTCCCCGGACAGCCCCAATGAAAAACTGTTTTTT.

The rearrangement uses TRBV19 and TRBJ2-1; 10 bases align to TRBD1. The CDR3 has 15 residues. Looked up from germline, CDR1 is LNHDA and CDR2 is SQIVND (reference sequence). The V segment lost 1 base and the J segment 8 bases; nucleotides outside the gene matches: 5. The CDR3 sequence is CASSIGGTGVYEQFF. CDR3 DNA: TGTGCCAGTAGTATAGGGGGGACAGGGGTGTATGAGCAGTTCTTC.

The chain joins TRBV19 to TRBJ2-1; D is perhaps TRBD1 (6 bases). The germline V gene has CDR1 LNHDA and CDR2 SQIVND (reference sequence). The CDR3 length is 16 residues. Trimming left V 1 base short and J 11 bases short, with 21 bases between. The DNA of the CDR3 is TGTGCCAGTAGTATAGGCGGTGGGGGCTGGCGGACCAAGCAGTTCTTC. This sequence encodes CASSIGGGGWRTKQFF.

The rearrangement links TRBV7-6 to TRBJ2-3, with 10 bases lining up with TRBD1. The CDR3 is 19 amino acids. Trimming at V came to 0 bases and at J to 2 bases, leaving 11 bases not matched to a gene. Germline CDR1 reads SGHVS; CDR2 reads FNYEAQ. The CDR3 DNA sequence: TGTGCCAGCAGCTTAGCTCGGGACAGGGGACCCACTTCCACAGATACGCAGTATTTT. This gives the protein CASSLARDRGPTSTDTQYF.

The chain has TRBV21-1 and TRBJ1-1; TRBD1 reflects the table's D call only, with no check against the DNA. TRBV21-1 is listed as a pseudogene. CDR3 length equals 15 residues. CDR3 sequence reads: CASSKEGTGSTEAFF. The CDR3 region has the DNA TGTGCCAGCAGCAAAGAAGGGACAGGGTCCACTGAAGCTTTCTTT.

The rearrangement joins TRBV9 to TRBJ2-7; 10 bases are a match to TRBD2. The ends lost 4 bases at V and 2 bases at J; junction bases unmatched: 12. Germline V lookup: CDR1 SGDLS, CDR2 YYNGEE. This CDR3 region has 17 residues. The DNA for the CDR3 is TGTGCCAGCAGCTCGAGGGGCTGGACTAGCGGAGCCTACGAGCAGTACTTC. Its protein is CASSSRGWTSGAYEQYF.

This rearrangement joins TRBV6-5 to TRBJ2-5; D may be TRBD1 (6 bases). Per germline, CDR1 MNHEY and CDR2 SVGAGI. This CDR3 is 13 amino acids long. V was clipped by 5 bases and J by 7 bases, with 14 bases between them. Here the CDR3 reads CASSPDRSGTQYF. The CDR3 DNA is TGTGCCAGCAGTCCAGACAGGTCAGGGACCCAGTACTTC.